This is a list of T cell receptor beta chains from one sample in a study of T-cell reconstitution after alpha-beta-depleted transplantation in children. TCRdb itself ran the PCR reads through MiXCR, one entry per CDR3 protein. The data hold about 980,000 distinct CDR3 sequences, with under 30% observed a single time. The material sequenced was PBMCs, mostly from graft donor cells, taken 360 days after TCRalphabeta/CD19-depleted stem cell transplant. These receptors all stem from a boy under two years old who had a stem cell transplant for SCID, so the T cells may come from the graft donor. Each CDR3 is given with its conserved first and last residue. Not every row has a clone size; where given, it reads once, few, many or a size class.

>TRBJ2-1|.|TRBV7-7
CASRGRESAYNEQFF
>TRBJ2-5|.|TRBV5-1
CASSLPLGTQETQYF
>TRBJ1-1|few|TRBV18
CASSPLGQGNTEAFF
>TRBJ2-1|.|TRBV27
CASSLGVYNNEQFF
>TRBJ2-3|once|TRBV29-1
CSVEQGLADTQYF
>TRBJ2-7|.|TRBV2
CASSVQSLGTYEQYF
>TRBJ2-5|few|TRBV29-1
CSVSRGTIQETQYF
>TRBJ2-7|few|TRBV11-2
CASSSIAGGSYEQYF
>TRBJ1-1|few|TRBV7-9
CASSVGQGADTEAFF
>TRBJ2-7|.|TRBV4-2
CASSQAGGGTPNPYEQYF
>TRBJ2-1|.|TRBV7-2
CASSDSSTGGNEQFF
>TRBJ2-5|few|TRBV9
CASSAEETGVQETQYF
>TRBJ2-6|few|TRBV7-8
CASSPRGTGGGPGANVLTF
>TRBJ2-7|.|TRBV2
CASSHDLAGTGEQYF
>TRBJ2-4|few|TRBV25-1
CASSESGRENIQYF
>TRBJ1-1|.|TRBV7-6
CASSLGTGFSKSEAFF
>TRBJ2-2|few|TRBV5-6
CASSPRTGRYTGELFF
>TRBJ2-7|.|TRBV12-3/TRBV12-4
CASSPTYRVGEQYF
>TRBJ1-5|.|TRBV12-3/TRBV12-4
CASTSQGWGNQPQHF
>TRBJ2-5|.|TRBV5-4
CASSRETLVETQYF
>TRBJ2-3|many|TRBV6-4
CATGVTSTDTQYF
>TRBJ2-1|many|TRBV19
CASSIVPSGYNEQFF
>TRBJ2-3|few|TRBV12-3/TRBV12-4
CASSRNRRGHDTQYF
>TRBJ1-1|.|TRBV5-1
CASSFWAGRTYTEAFF
>TRBJ1-1|.|TRBV5-1
CASSLGALEATTEAFF
>TRBJ1-5|.|TRBV12-3/TRBV12-4
CASSPGPEGYSNQPQHF
>TRBJ2-7|few|TRBV27
CASGVAEGPYEQYF
>TRBJ1-5|few|TRBV28
CASSPYPGPDSNQPQHF
>TRBJ2-2|few|TRBV6-2/TRBV6-3
CASRRGSGELFF
>TRBJ2-3|many|TRBV12-3/TRBV12-4
CASSFGGASTDTQYF
>TRBJ2-3|many|TRBV18
CASSPYRGDTQYF
>TRBJ2-5|.|TRBV20-1
CSTVMGETQYF
>TRBJ2-5|.|TRBV5-1
CASGRLGGKETQYF
>TRBJ2-2|.|TRBV4-1
CASSQEGDRGRGELFF
>TRBJ1-1|few|TRBV5-1
CASSLNQKNTEAFF
>TRBJ2-7|few|TRBV12-3/TRBV12-4
CASSVTSGGAKEQYF
>TRBJ2-2|.|TRBV12-3/TRBV12-4
CASSWNLGQGAGELFF
>TRBJ2-7|once|TRBV5-1
CASSLGSGDTYEQYF
>TRBJ2-7|.|TRBV20-1
CSAASGGPPYEQYF
>TRBJ1-1|many|TRBV28
CATRGPKNTEAFF
>TRBJ2-3|.|TRBV9
CASSVEALTSGGARDTQYF
>TRBJ1-3|.|TRBV29-1
CSGLFRGNSGNTIYF
>TRBJ1-4|.|TRBV5-1
CASSLQGGTNEKLFF
>TRBJ2-1|.|TRBV4-1
CASGRLAGSYNEQFF
>TRBJ1-4|.|TRBV20-1
CSAGAPTGEAFNEKLFF
>TRBJ2-1|.|TRBV20-1
CSARDGQKPYNEQFF
>TRBJ2-1|.|TRBV4-1
CASSQADTMLNEQFF
>TRBJ2-1|few|TRBV4-1
CASSQAAGATNNEQFF
>TRBJ2-5|.|TRBV6-2/TRBV6-3
CASRMVRGDKETQYF
>TRBJ2-7|.|TRBV10-3
CAISEGQGYVYEQYF
>TRBJ2-7|.|TRBV5-1
CASSSIAGSYEQYF
>TRBJ2-7|few|TRBV7-2
CASSLEPRQGDQYF
>TRBJ2-3|.|TRBV11-2
CASVGLAVADTQYF
>TRBJ2-7|.|TRBV4-1
CASSQDLDDEQYF
>TRBJ2-5|.|TRBV27
CASSLSRQGKETQYF
>TRBJ2-1|many|TRBV15
CATSRPGRRDNEQFF
>TRBJ2-3|few|TRBV24-1
CATSDNDRGITDTQYF
>TRBJ2-4|.|TRBV12-3/TRBV12-4
CASSPGTSGGGGNIQYF
>TRBJ2-7|few|TRBV6-5
CASSYSERGAEQYF